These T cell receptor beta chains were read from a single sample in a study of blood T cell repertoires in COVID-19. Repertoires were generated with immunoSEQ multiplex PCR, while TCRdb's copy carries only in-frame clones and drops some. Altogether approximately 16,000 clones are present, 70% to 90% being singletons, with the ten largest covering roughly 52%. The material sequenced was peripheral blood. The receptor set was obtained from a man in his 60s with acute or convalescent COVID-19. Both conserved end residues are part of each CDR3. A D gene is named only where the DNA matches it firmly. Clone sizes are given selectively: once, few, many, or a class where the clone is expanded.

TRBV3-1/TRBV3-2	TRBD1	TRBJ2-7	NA	CASSPPGQGAGEQYF	TGTGCCAGCAGCCCCCCGGGACAGGGGGCGGGAGAGCAGTACTTC
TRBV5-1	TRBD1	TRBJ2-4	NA	CASSLSRTGPRNIQYF	TGCGCCAGCAGCTTGAGTCGGACAGGGCCTCGAAACATTCAGTACTTC
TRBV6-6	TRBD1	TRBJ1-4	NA	CASIRRTGPNEKLFF	TGTGCCAGCATCCGGCGGACAGGCCCTAATGAAAAACTGTTTTTT
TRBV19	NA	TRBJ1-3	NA	CASSMVGGNTIYF	TGTGCCAGTAGTATGGTCGGTGGAAACACCATATATTTT
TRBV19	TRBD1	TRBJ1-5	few	CASRIGTGMDSNQPQHF	TGTGCCAGTAGAATAGGGACAGGGATGGATAGCAATCAGCCCCAGCATTTT
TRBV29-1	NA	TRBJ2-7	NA	CSVRTVREQYF	TGCAGCGTACGGACAGTTCGCGAGCAGTACTTC
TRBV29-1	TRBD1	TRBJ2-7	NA	CSVLGTGYEQYF	TGCAGCGTCCTCGGGACAGGCTACGAGCAGTACTTC
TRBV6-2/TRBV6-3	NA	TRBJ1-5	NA	CASSYLVGGDQPQHF	TGTGCCAGCAGTTACCTCGTTGGAGGGGATCAGCCCCAGCATTTT
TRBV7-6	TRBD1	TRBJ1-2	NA	CASTLNPGTGVYGYTF	TGTGCCAGCACCCTCAACCCCGGGACAGGGGTTTATGGCTACACCTTC
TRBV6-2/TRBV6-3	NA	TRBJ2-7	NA	CASSYQRVSYEQYF	TGTGCCAGCAGTTACCAGCGGGTTTCCTACGAGCAGTACTTC
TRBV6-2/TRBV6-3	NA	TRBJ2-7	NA	CASGPGGPAYEQYF	TGTGCCAGCGGCCCGGGTGGGCCAGCCTACGAGCAGTACTTC
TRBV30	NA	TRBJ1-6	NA	CAWSVFQRNSPLHF	TGTGCCTGGAGTGTATTCCAGAGGAATTCACCCCTCCACTTT
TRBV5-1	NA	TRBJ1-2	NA	CASSLEGDYGYTF	TGCGCCAGCAGCTTGGAAGGGGACTATGGCTACACCTTC
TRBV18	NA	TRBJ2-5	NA	CASSPGLTQETQYF	TGTGCCAGCTCACCTGGACTTACTCAAGAGACCCAGTACTTC
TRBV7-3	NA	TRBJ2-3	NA	CASSRPDSQDTQYF	TGTGCCAGCAGCAGACCGGACAGCCAAGATACGCAGTATTTT
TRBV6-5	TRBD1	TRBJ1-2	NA	CASRLDRASGYTF	TGTGCCAGCAGGTTAGACAGGGCGTCGGGCTACACCTTC
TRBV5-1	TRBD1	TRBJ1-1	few	CASSAGQGDTEAFF	TGCGCCAGCAGCGCCGGACAGGGGGACACTGAAGCTTTCTTT
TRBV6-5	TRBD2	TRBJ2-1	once	CASSKTSGNYNEQFF	TGTGCCAGCAGTAAAACTAGCGGGAACTACAATGAGCAGTTCTTC
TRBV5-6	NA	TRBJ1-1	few	CASSRRTPEAFF	TGTGCCAGCAGCCGACGGACACCTGAAGCTTTCTTT
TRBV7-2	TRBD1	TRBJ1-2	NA	CASSMGQGERSRGYTF	TGTGCCAGCAGCATGGGACAGGGGGAGCGAAGCAGGGGCTACACCTTC
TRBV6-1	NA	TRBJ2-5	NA	CASSDVQGLGTQYF	TGTGCCAGCAGTGATGTCCAGGGATTAGGGACCCAGTACTTC
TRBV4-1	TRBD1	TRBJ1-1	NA	CASRQGDRGQDTEAFF	TGCGCCAGCAGACAAGGGGACAGGGGGCAAGACACTGAAGCTTTCTTT
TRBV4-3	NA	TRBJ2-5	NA	CASSQETGSTQETQYF	TGCGCCAGCAGCCAAGAAACAGGGAGCACCCAAGAGACCCAGTACTTC
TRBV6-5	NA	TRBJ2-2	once	CASSYSRGELFF	TGTGCCAGCAGTTACTCGAGGGGGGAGCTGTTTTTT
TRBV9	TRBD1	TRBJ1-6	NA	CASSVGTGGSSPLHF	TGTGCCAGCAGCGTAGGGACAGGGGGGAGTTCACCCCTCCACTTT
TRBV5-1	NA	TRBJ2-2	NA	CASSNSNPNTGELFF	TGCGCCAGCAGCAATTCCAATCCCAACACCGGGGAGCTGTTTTTT
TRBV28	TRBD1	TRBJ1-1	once	CASTPGQGLGDTEAFF	TGTGCCAGCACCCCGGGACAGGGTTTGGGGGACACTGAAGCTTTCTTT
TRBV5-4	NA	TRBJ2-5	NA	CASSWGVQQETQYF	TGTGCCAGCAGCTGGGGGGTGCAGCAAGAGACCCAGTACTTC
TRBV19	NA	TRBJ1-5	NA	CASNTAQVLNQPQHF	TGTGCCAGCAACACAGCACAGGTTCTCAATCAGCCCCAGCATTTT
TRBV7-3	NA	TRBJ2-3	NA	CASSPDMSGTDTQYF	TGTGCCAGCAGCCCAGACATGTCGGGCACAGATACGCAGTATTTT
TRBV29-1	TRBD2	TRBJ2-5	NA	CSVDGGSGTQYF	TGCAGCGTTGACGGCGGGAGCGGGACCCAGTACTTC
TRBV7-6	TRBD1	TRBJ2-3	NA	CASSLDPVTGATHTDTQYF	TGTGCCAGCAGCTTAGATCCGGTAACAGGGGCTACTCACACAGATACGCAGTATTTT
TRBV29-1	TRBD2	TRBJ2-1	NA	CSVGTSGGNNEQFF	TGCAGCGTTGGGACTAGCGGGGGAAACAATGAGCAGTTCTTC
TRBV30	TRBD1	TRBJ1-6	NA	CAWKGQGYNSPLHF	TGTGCCTGGAAGGGACAGGGTTATAATTCACCCCTCCACTTT
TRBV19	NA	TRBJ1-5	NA	CASSIQGYSRAAPQHF	TGTGCCAGTAGTATTCAGGGGTATTCGAGGGCTGCGCCCCAGCATTTT
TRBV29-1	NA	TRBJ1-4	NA	CSVGGDSSTNEKLFF	TGCAGCGTTGGGGGAGATTCTTCAACTAATGAAAAACTGTTTTTT
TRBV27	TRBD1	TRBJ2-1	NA	CASSLDRAYNEQFF	TGTGCCAGCAGTTTGGACAGGGCCTACAATGAGCAGTTCTTC
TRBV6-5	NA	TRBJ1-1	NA	CASSYGRMNTEAFF	TGTGCCAGCAGTTATGGGAGGATGAACACTGAAGCTTTCTTT
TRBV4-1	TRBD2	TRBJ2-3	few	CASSQESNSGSRADTQYF	TGCGCCAGCAGCCAAGAGAGCAATAGCGGGAGTCGGGCAGATACGCAGTATTTT
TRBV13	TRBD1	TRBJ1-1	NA	CASSSRSQGAVEAFF	TGTGCCAGCAGCTCCCGTTCCCAGGGGGCGGTTGAAGCTTTCTTT
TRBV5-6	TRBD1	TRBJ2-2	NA	CASSLGQGAHTGELFF	TGTGCCAGCAGCTTGGGACAGGGGGCGCACACCGGGGAGCTGTTTTTT
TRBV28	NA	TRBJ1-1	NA	CASSLEGGTEAFF	TGTGCCAGCAGTTTAGAGGGAGGCACTGAAGCTTTCTTT
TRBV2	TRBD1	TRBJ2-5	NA	CASTRTGEETQYF	TGTGCCAGCACCCGGACAGGGGAAGAGACCCAGTACTTC
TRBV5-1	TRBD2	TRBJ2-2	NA	CASSPAGGPPNTGELFF	TGCGCCAGCAGCCCTGCGGGAGGGCCACCAAACACCGGGGAGCTGTTTTTT
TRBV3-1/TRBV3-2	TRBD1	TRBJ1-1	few	CASSQVHRGTEAFF	TGTGCCAGCAGCCAAGTTCACAGGGGGACTGAAGCTTTCTTT
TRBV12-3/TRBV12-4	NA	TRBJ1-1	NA	CASSLQLNTEAFF	TGTGCCAGCAGTCTTCAGTTGAACACTGAAGCTTTCTTT
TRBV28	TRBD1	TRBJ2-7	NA	CASQGVLSYEQYF	TGTGCCAGTCAGGGGGTACTGTCCTACGAGCAGTACTTC
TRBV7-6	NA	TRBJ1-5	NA	CASSLGAGPNQPQHF	TGTGCCAGCAGCTTAGGGGCAGGGCCCAATCAGCCCCAGCATTTT
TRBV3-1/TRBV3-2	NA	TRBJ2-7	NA	CASSPLTGSRLGEQYF	TGTGCCAGCAGCCCTCTTACAGGGTCAAGACTGGGCGAGCAGTACTTC
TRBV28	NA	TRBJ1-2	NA	CASSFDSTYGYTF	TGTGCCAGCAGTTTCGACAGTACCTATGGCTACACCTTC
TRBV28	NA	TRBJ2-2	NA	CASSPWGAGELFF	TGTGCCAGCAGTCCCTGGGGGGCCGGGGAGCTGTTTTTT
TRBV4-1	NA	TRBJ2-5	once	CASSQIDRKETQYF	TGCGCCAGCAGCCAGATTGACAGAAAAGAGACCCAGTACTTC
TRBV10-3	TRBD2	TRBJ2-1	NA	CAIRGGERHYNEQFF	TGTGCCATCAGGGGGGGGGAGCGGCACTACAATGAGCAGTTCTTC
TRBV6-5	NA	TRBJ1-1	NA	CASSSTGTNTEAFF	TGTGCCAGCAGTTCAACCGGGACAAACACTGAAGCTTTCTTT
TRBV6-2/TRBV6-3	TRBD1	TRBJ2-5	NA	CASSTRGRLSKETQYF	TGTGCCAGCAGTACCAGGGGGCGGCTCTCAAAAGAGACCCAGTACTTC
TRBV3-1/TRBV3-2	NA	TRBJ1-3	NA	CASSQAESRWPGNTIYF	TGTGCCAGCAGCCAAGCCGAGTCTAGGTGGCCTGGAAACACCATATATTTT
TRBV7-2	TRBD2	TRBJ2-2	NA	CASSSSSGTAPGELFF	TGTGCCAGCAGCTCTTCTAGCGGGACGGCACCCGGGGAGCTGTTTTTT
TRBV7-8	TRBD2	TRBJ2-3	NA	CASSLIRAGPGDTQYF	TGTGCCAGCAGCTTAATTCGAGCGGGGCCTGGGGATACGCAGTATTTT
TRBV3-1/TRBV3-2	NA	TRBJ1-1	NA	CASSQVGAVPEAFF	TGTGCCAGCAGCCAAGTGGGGGCAGTCCCTGAAGCTTTCTTT
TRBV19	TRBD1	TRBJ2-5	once	CASSYRQGIMTQYF	TGTGCCAGTAGCTACCGACAGGGGATAATGACCCAGTACTTC